Shown below are 2 T cell receptor beta chains from a single sample sequenced in a study of blood T cell repertoires in COVID-19. Clones were read by immunoSEQ multiplex PCR, and TCRdb kept only the in-frame ones, dropping some. The table has about 150,000 clones, roughly 80% seen once. Input material: peripheral blood. These receptors originate from a man in his 70s with acute or convalescent COVID-19.

The rearrangement joins TRBV7-9 to TRBJ1-2, with D hard to call. Germline CDR1 reads SEHNR; CDR2 reads FQNEAQ (reference sequence). The CDR3 is 12 residues long. Deletions cut 1 base from V and 8 bases from J, with 8 bases between. Written as DNA, the CDR3 is TGTGCCAGCAGCTTAGGCGCGGAGGGCTACACCTTC. This codes for CASSLGAEGYTF. The full variable domain, in which reference TRBV7-9 and TRBJ1-2 provide the parts outside the CDR3, is DTGVSQNPRHKITKRGQNVTFRCDPISEHNRLYWYRQTLGQGPEFLTYFQNEAQLEKSRLLSDRFSAERPKGSFSTLEIQRTEQGDSAMYLCASSLGAEGYTFGSGTRLTVV.

This chain connects TRBV28 to TRBJ2-3; D remains ambiguous. The length of the CDR3 is 13 residues. Germline lookup yields CDR1 MDHEN and CDR2 SYDVKM. The ends were cut back, 2 bases at V and 1 base at J, with 4 bases in the middle. In DNA, the CDR3 is TGTGCCAGCAGTTTACAGGGCACAGATACGCAGTATTTT. Its protein product is CASSLQGTDTQYF.